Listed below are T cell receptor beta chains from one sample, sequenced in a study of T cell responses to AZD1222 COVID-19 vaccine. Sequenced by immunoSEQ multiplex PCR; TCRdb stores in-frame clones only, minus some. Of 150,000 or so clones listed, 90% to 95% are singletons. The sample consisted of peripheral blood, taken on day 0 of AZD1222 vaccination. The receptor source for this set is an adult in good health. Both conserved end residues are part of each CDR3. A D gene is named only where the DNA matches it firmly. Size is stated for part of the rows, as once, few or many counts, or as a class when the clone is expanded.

cdr3_aa: CASSLSGQLNTEAFF; cdr3_nt: TGTGCCAGCAGTTTATCAGGTCAGTTGAACACTGAAGCTTTCTTT; j_call: TRBJ1-1; clone_size: NA; d_call: NA; v_call: TRBV27
cdr3_aa: CATNRGHGVYEQYF; cdr3_nt: TGTGCCACAAACAGGGGCCACGGCGTCTACGAGCAGTACTTC; j_call: TRBJ2-7; clone_size: NA; d_call: TRBD1; v_call: TRBV19
cdr3_aa: CASSPRSQGLNTEAFF; cdr3_nt: TGTGCCAGCTCCCCTAGGAGCCAGGGGCTGAACACTGAAGCTTTCTTT; j_call: TRBJ1-1; clone_size: NA; d_call: NA; v_call: TRBV27
cdr3_aa: CSVTPPLAGLDEQFF; cdr3_nt: TGCAGCGTCACCCCGCCACTAGCGGGGTTGGATGAGCAGTTCTTC; j_call: TRBJ2-1; clone_size: NA; d_call: TRBD2; v_call: TRBV29-1
cdr3_aa: CASSHHLVVNGRDRGSYEQYF; cdr3_nt: TGTGCCAGCAGCCACCACCTTGTCGTGAACGGCCGGGACAGGGGCTCCTACGAGCAGTACTTC; j_call: TRBJ2-7; clone_size: NA; d_call: TRBD1; v_call: TRBV14
cdr3_aa: CASSLVIDGTGANVLTF; cdr3_nt: TGTGCCAGCAGCTTGGTAATCGATGGGACTGGGGCCAACGTCCTGACTTTC; j_call: TRBJ2-6; clone_size: NA; d_call: NA; v_call: TRBV5-6
cdr3_aa: CASRGRGQGVTEAFF; cdr3_nt: TGTGCCAGCAGGGGACGGGGACAGGGGGTCACTGAAGCTTTCTTT; j_call: TRBJ1-1; clone_size: once; d_call: TRBD1; v_call: TRBV2
cdr3_aa: CASRAGTANSPLHF; cdr3_nt: TGTGCCAGCAGGGCCGGGACAGCTAATTCACCCCTCCACTTT; j_call: TRBJ1-6; clone_size: NA; d_call: TRBD1; v_call: TRBV2
cdr3_aa: CASSRRQGTYNSPLHF; cdr3_nt: TGTGCCAGCAGCCGCCGACAGGGTACCTATAATTCACCCCTCCACTTT; j_call: TRBJ1-6; clone_size: NA; d_call: TRBD1; v_call: TRBV14
cdr3_aa: CASSYSTENYGYTF; cdr3_nt: TGTGCCAGCAGTTACTCGACGGAGAACTATGGCTACACCTTC; j_call: TRBJ1-2; clone_size: once; d_call: NA; v_call: TRBV6-6
cdr3_aa: CASSSPWTLNTEAFF; cdr3_nt: TGTGCCAGCAGTTCCCCGTGGACTCTGAACACTGAAGCTTTCTTT; j_call: TRBJ1-1; clone_size: NA; d_call: NA; v_call: TRBV6-2/TRBV6-3
cdr3_aa: CASSPLKRGQGADNEQFF; cdr3_nt: TGTGCCAGCTCACCACTGAAAAGGGGACAGGGGGCGGACAATGAGCAGTTCTTC; j_call: TRBJ2-1; clone_size: NA; d_call: TRBD1; v_call: TRBV18
cdr3_aa: CASSLTGDQPQHF; cdr3_nt: TGTGCCAGCAGTTTAACTGGGGATCAGCCCCAGCATTTT; j_call: TRBJ1-5; clone_size: NA; d_call: NA; v_call: TRBV12-3/TRBV12-4
cdr3_aa: CASSRGRGYTF; cdr3_nt: TGTGCCAGCAGCCGCGGCCGTGGCTACACCTTC; j_call: TRBJ1-2; clone_size: NA; d_call: NA; v_call: TRBV12-3/TRBV12-4
cdr3_aa: CASSPGLDTEAFF; cdr3_nt: TGTGCCAGCAGTCCAGGTTTGGACACTGAAGCTTTCTTT; j_call: TRBJ1-1; clone_size: NA; d_call: NA; v_call: TRBV7-9
cdr3_aa: CASSVNRAPGELFF; cdr3_nt: TGTGCCAGCAGCGTTAACAGGGCCCCCGGGGAGCTGTTTTTT; j_call: TRBJ2-2; clone_size: NA; d_call: NA; v_call: TRBV5-4
cdr3_aa: CASSEGRLRIGYTF; cdr3_nt: TGTGCCAGCAGTGAAGGGCGGCTGAGGATCGGGTACACCTTC; j_call: TRBJ1-2; clone_size: NA; d_call: NA; v_call: TRBV2
cdr3_aa: CASRVKGQGADTQYF; cdr3_nt: TGTGCCAGCAGGGTGAAGGGACAGGGGGCGGATACGCAGTATTTT; j_call: TRBJ2-3; clone_size: NA; d_call: TRBD1; v_call: TRBV27
cdr3_aa: CASSDGQLTYEQYF; cdr3_nt: TGTGCCAGCAGTGACGGGCAGTTGACCTACGAGCAGTACTTC; j_call: TRBJ2-7; clone_size: NA; d_call: NA; v_call: TRBV2
cdr3_aa: CASSERQGVYEQYF; cdr3_nt: TGTGCCAGCAGCGAGCGACAGGGTGTCTACGAGCAGTACTTC; j_call: TRBJ2-7; clone_size: NA; d_call: TRBD1; v_call: TRBV7-9
cdr3_aa: CASSLGKRYTEAFF; cdr3_nt: TGTGCCAGCAGTCTAGGGAAGCGGTACACTGAAGCTTTCTTT; j_call: TRBJ1-1; clone_size: few; d_call: NA; v_call: TRBV28
cdr3_aa: CASRSLGSRDFF; cdr3_nt: TGTGCCAGTAGATCCTTGGGGAGCAGGGATTTCTTT; j_call: TRBJ1-1; clone_size: NA; d_call: NA; v_call: TRBV19
cdr3_aa: CASSFGRGLPGNTIYF; cdr3_nt: TGCGCCAGCAGCTTCGGTCGGGGTTTGCCTGGAAACACCATATATTTT; j_call: TRBJ1-3; clone_size: NA; d_call: NA; v_call: TRBV5-1
cdr3_aa: CATQGSERGRPQRSNQPQHF; cdr3_nt: TGCGCCACCCAGGGGTCCGAGCGGGGTCGGCCTCAGAGAAGCAATCAGCCCCAGCATTTT; j_call: TRBJ1-5; clone_size: NA; d_call: NA; v_call: TRBV10-1
cdr3_aa: CASSPLGGSAETQYF; cdr3_nt: TGTGCCAGCAGCCCCCTTGGGGGTAGTGCAGAGACCCAGTACTTC; j_call: TRBJ2-5; clone_size: NA; d_call: NA; v_call: TRBV13
cdr3_aa: CASSPPRQGPQNTEAFF; cdr3_nt: TGTGCCAGTAGTCCCCCCCGACAGGGCCCTCAGAACACTGAAGCTTTCTTT; j_call: TRBJ1-1; clone_size: NA; d_call: TRBD1; v_call: TRBV19
cdr3_aa: CASRGQSSYNEQFF; cdr3_nt: TGCGCCAGCAGGGGACAGAGCTCCTACAATGAGCAGTTCTTC; j_call: TRBJ2-1; clone_size: NA; d_call: TRBD1; v_call: TRBV4-1
cdr3_aa: CASSLGGGVWAINYGYTF; cdr3_nt: TGTGCCAGCAGCTTGGGGGGCGGGGTCTGGGCGATCAACTATGGCTACACCTTC; j_call: TRBJ1-2; clone_size: NA; d_call: NA; v_call: TRBV5-6
cdr3_aa: CASSPSTGTHYGYTF; cdr3_nt: TGTGCCAGCAGCCCAAGTACGGGGACTCACTATGGCTACACCTTC; j_call: TRBJ1-2; clone_size: once; d_call: NA; v_call: TRBV3-1/TRBV3-2
cdr3_aa: CASSPSGGHSNQPQHF; cdr3_nt: TGTGCCAGCAGCCCGTCCGGAGGACATAGCAATCAGCCCCAGCATTTT; j_call: TRBJ1-5; clone_size: NA; d_call: NA; v_call: TRBV3-1/TRBV3-2
cdr3_aa: CASSFSPSSYNSPLHF; cdr3_nt: TGTGCCAGCAGCTTCTCACCGAGCTCCTATAATTCACCCCTCCACTTT; j_call: TRBJ1-6; clone_size: NA; d_call: NA; v_call: TRBV7-9
cdr3_aa: CASNPGGRRSTYNEQFF; cdr3_nt: TGTGCCAGCAACCCGGGGGGACGCCGAAGCACTTACAATGAGCAGTTCTTC; j_call: TRBJ2-1; clone_size: NA; d_call: TRBD2; v_call: TRBV18
cdr3_aa: CASSETGDFGEQYF; cdr3_nt: TGTGCCAGCAGTGAAACAGGGGATTTCGGAGAGCAGTACTTC; j_call: TRBJ2-7; clone_size: NA; d_call: TRBD1; v_call: TRBV25-1
cdr3_aa: CASISSGGRGNEKLFF; cdr3_nt: TGTGCCAGCATTAGCTCAGGGGGCCGGGGTAATGAAAAACTGTTTTTT; j_call: TRBJ1-4; clone_size: NA; d_call: TRBD1; v_call: TRBV7-9
cdr3_aa: CASSQDPLGGGAYEQYF; cdr3_nt: TGCGCCAGCAGCCAAGATCCCTTAGGCGGGGGGGCCTACGAGCAGTACTTC; j_call: TRBJ2-7; clone_size: NA; d_call: TRBD2; v_call: TRBV4-3
cdr3_aa: CASIVDPAIRDSPLHF; cdr3_nt: TGTGCCAGCATAGTGGACCCAGCGATAAGGGATTCACCCCTCCACTTT; j_call: TRBJ1-6; clone_size: NA; d_call: NA; v_call: TRBV5-6
cdr3_aa: CASSPGQGFGFDQPQHF; cdr3_nt: TGTGCCAGCAGTCCGGGACAGGGCTTCGGGTTTGATCAGCCCCAGCATTTT; j_call: TRBJ1-5; clone_size: NA; d_call: TRBD1; v_call: TRBV6-6
cdr3_aa: CATSDENRPQHF; cdr3_nt: TGTGCCACCAGTGACGAAAATCGGCCCCAGCATTTT; j_call: TRBJ1-5; clone_size: once; d_call: NA; v_call: TRBV24-1
cdr3_aa: CASSPGPRNTIYF; cdr3_nt: TGTGCCAGCAGCCCGGGCCCAAGAAACACCATATATTTT; j_call: TRBJ1-3; clone_size: NA; d_call: NA; v_call: TRBV6-5
cdr3_aa: CASSPGGQVYGYTF; cdr3_nt: TGTGCCAGCAGCCCAGGGGGACAGGTCTATGGCTACACCTTC; j_call: TRBJ1-2; clone_size: NA; d_call: TRBD1; v_call: TRBV2
cdr3_aa: CASSVWGISTDTQYF; cdr3_nt: TGTGCCAGCAGCGTCTGGGGGATTAGCACAGATACGCAGTATTTT; j_call: TRBJ2-3; clone_size: NA; d_call: NA; v_call: TRBV9
cdr3_aa: CASSPQSNEQFF; cdr3_nt: TGTGCCAGCAGCCCCCAAAGCAATGAGCAGTTCTTC; j_call: TRBJ2-1; clone_size: NA; d_call: NA; v_call: TRBV11-2
cdr3_aa: CASSQVDSNQPQHF; cdr3_nt: TGCGCCAGCAGCCAGGTGGACAGTAATCAGCCCCAGCATTTT; j_call: TRBJ1-5; clone_size: NA; d_call: NA; v_call: TRBV4-1
cdr3_aa: CASSLNTGELFF; cdr3_nt: TGTGCCAGCAGTCTCAACACCGGGGAGCTGTTTTTT; j_call: TRBJ2-2; clone_size: NA; d_call: NA; v_call: TRBV27
cdr3_aa: CASSQEKGTGNTIYF; cdr3_nt: TGTGCCAGCAGCCAAGAGAAGGGAACTGGAAACACCATATATTTT; j_call: TRBJ1-3; clone_size: NA; d_call: NA; v_call: TRBV4-2